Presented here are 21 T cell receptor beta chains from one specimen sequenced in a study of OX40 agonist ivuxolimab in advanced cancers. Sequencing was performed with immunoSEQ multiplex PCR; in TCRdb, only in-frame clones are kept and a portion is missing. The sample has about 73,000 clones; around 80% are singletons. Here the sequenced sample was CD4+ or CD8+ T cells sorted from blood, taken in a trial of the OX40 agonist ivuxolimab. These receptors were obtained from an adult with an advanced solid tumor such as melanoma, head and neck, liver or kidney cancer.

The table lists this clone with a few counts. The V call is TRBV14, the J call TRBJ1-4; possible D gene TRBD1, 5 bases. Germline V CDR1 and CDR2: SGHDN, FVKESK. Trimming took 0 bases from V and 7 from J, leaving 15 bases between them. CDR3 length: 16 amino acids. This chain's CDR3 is CASSQEKSSGIEKLFF. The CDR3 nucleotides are TGTGCCAGCAGCCAAGAGAAATCGTCAGGGATTGAAAAACTGTTTTTT. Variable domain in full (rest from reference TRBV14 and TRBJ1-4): EAGVTQFPSHSVIEKGQTVTLRCDPISGHDNLYWYRRVMGKEIKFLLHFVKESKQDESGMPNNRFLAERTGGTYSTLKVQPAELEDSGVYFCASSQEKSSGIEKLFFGSGTQLSVL.

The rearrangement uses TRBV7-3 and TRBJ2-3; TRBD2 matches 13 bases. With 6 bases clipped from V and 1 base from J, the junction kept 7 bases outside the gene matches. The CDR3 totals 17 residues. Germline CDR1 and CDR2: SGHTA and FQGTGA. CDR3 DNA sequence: TGTGCCAGCAGTCTGGGACTAGCGGGGTGGGGCACAGATACGCAGTATTTT. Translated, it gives CASSLGLAGWGTDTQYF.

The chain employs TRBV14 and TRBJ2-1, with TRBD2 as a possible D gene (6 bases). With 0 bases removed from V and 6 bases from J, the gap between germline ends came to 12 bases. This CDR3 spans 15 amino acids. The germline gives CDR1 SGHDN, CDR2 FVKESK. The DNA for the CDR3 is TGTGCCAGCAGCCAAGATCGGGGACTTTTCAATGAGCAGTTCTTC. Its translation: CASSQDRGLFNEQFF.

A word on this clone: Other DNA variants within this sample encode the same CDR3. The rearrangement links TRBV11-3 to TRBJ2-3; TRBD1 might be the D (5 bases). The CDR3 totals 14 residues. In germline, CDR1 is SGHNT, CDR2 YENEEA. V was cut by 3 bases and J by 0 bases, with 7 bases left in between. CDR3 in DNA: TGTGCCAGCAGCTTGACAGCTAGCACAGATACGCAGTATTTT. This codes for CASSLTASTDTQYF.

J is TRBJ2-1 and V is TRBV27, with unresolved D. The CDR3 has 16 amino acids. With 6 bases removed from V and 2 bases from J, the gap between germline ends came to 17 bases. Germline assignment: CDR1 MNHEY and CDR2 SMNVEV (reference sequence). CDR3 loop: CASRQPWQEPYNEQFF. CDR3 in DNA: TGTGCCAGCAGGCAGCCGTGGCAGGAACCCTACAATGAGCAGTTCTTC.

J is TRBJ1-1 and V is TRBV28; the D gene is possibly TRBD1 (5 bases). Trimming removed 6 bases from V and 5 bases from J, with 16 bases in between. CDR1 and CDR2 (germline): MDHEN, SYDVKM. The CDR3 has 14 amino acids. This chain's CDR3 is CASRSLGVRTEAFF. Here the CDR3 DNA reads TGTGCCAGCAGGTCCTTGGGGGTGAGGACTGAAGCTTTCTTT.

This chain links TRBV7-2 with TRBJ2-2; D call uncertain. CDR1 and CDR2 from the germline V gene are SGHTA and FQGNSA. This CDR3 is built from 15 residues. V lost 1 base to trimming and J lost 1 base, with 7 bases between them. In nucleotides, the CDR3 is TGTGCCAGCAGCTTAGAATGGGGGAACACCGGGGAGCTGTTTTTT. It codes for CASSLEWGNTGELFF. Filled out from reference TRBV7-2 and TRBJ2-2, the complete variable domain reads GAGVSQSPSNKVTEKGKDVELRCDPISGHTALYWYRQSLGQGLEFLIYFQGNSAPDKSGLPSDRFSAERTGGSVSTLTIQRTQQEDSAVYLCASSLEWGNTGELFFGEGSRLTVL.

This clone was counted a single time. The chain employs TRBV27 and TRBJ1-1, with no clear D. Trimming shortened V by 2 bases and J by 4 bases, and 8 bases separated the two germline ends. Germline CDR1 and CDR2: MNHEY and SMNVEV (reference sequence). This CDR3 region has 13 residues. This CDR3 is CASSLGEGTEAFF. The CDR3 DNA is TGTGCCAGCAGTTTAGGGGAAGGCACTGAAGCTTTCTTT.

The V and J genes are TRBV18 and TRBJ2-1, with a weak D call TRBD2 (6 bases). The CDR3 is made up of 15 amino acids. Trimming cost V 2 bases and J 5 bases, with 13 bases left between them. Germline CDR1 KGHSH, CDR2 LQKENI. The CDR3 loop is CASSPSGATNNEQFF. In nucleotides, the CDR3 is TGTGCCAGCTCACCATCGGGAGCAACGAACAATGAGCAGTTCTTC.

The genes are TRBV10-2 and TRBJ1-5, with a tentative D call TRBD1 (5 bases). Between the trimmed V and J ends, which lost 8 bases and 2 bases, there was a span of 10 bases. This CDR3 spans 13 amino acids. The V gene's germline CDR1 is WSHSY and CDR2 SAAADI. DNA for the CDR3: TGCGCCAGCGCCTCACAGGGCAATCAGCCCCAGCATTTT. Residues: CASASQGNQPQHF.

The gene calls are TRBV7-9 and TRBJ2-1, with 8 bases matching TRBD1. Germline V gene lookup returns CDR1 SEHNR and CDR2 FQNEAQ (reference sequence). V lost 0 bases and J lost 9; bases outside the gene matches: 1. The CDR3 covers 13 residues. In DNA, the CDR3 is TGTGCCAGCAGCTTAGCGACAGGGGTTGAGCAGTTCTTC. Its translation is CASSLATGVEQFF.

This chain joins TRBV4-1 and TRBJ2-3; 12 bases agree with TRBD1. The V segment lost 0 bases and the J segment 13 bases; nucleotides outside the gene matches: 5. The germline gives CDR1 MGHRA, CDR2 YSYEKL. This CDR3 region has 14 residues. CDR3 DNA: TGCGCCAGCAGCCAAGATGGGACAGGGGGCACTAAGTATTTT. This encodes CASSQDGTGGTKYF.

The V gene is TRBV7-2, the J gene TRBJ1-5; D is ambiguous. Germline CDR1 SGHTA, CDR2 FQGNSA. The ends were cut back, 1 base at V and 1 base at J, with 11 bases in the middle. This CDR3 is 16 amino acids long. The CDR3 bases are TGTGCCAGCAGCTTAGTAGGTCCTAGGAGCAATCAGCCCCAGCATTTT. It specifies CASSLVGPRSNQPQHF.

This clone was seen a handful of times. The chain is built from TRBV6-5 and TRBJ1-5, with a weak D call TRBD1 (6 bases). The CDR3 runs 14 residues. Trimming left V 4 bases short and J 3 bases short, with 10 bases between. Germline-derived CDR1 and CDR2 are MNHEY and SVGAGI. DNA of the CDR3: TGTGCCAGCAGTTTAAACAGGGACAATCAGCCCCAGCATTTT. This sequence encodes CASSLNRDNQPQHF.

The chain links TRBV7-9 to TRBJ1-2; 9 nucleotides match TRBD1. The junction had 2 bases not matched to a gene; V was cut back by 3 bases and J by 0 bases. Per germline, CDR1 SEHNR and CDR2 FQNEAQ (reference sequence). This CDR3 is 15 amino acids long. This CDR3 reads CASSLWDRANYGYTF. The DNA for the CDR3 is TGTGCCAGCAGCTTGTGGGACAGGGCTAACTATGGCTACACCTTC. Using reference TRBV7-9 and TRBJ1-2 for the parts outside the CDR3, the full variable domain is DTGVSQNPRHKITKRGQNVTFRCDPISEHNRLYWYRQTLGQGPEFLTYFQNEAQLEKSRLLSDRFSAERPKGSFSTLEIQRTEQGDSAMYLCASSLWDRANYGYTFGSGTRLTVV.

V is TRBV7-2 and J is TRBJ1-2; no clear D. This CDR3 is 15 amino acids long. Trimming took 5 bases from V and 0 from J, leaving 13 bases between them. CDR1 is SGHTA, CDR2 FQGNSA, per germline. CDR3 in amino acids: CASSPYKAPNYGYTF. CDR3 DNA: TGTGCCAGCAGCCCGTACAAGGCCCCTAACTATGGCTACACCTTC. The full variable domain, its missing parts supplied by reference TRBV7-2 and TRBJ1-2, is GAGVSQSPSNKVTEKGKDVELRCDPISGHTALYWYRQSLGQGLEFLIYFQGNSAPDKSGLPSDRFSAERTGGSVSTLTIQRTQQEDSAVYLCASSPYKAPNYGYTFGSGTRLTVV.

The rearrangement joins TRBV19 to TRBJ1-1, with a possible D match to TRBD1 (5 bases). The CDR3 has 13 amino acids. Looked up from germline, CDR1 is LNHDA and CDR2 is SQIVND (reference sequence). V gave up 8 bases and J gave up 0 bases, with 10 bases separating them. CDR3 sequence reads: CASWSGLNTEAFF. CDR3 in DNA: TGTGCCAGTTGGTCAGGGTTGAACACTGAAGCTTTCTTT.

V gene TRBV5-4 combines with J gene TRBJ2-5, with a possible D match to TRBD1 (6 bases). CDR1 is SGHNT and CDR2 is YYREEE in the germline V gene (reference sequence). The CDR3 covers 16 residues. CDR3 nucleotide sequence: TGTGGATGGGCAGGGGCCTCGCCGGGGTCACAAGAGACCCAGTACTTC. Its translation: CGWAGASPGSQETQYF. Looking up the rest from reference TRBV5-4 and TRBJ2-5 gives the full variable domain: ETGVTQSPTHLIKTRGQQVTLRCSSQSGHNTVSWYQQALGQGPQFIFQYYREEENGRGNFPPRFSGLQFPNYSSELNVNALELDDSALYLCGWAGASPGSQETQYFGPGTRLLVL.

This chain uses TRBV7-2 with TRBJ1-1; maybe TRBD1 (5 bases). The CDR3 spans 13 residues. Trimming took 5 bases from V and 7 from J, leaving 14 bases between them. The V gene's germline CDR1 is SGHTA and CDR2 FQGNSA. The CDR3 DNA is TGTGCCAGCAGCCCTAAAGGGGTAATTGAAGCTTTCTTT. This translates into CASSPKGVIEAFF.

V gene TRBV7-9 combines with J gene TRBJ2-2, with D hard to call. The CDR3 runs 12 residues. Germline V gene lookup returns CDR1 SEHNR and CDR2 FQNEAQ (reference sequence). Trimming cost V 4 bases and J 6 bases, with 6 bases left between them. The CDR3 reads CASSSLAGELFF. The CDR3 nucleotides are TGTGCCAGCAGCTCCCTTGCCGGGGAGCTGTTTTTT.

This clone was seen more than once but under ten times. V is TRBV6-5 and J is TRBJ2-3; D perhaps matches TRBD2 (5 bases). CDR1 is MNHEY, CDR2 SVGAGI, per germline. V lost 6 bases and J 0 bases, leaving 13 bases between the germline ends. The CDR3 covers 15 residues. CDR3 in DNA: TGTGCCAGCAGCCGCGGGTCCGCTAGCACAGATACGCAGTATTTT. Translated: CASSRGSASTDTQYF.